These 17 T cell receptor beta chains came from one sample sequenced in a study of molecular identifiers for immune sequencing clone quantification. MiXCR was run by TCRdb on the PCR reads, yielding one entry per CDR3 protein. This table holds around 300,000 distinct CDR3 sequences, 24% found once. Sequencing used naive CD8+ T cells from blood, with Jurkat cell RNA spiked in. Subset reported: FACS-sorted CD8+CD4-CCR7+CD45RA+ naive T cells. Source of these receptors: a human donor in good health. Some libraries in this study had Jurkat cell RNA spiked in.

Ten or more counts support this clonotype. The chain carries TRBV6-5 and TRBJ1-1, with D uncertain. V lost 0 bases to trimming and J lost 6 bases, with 11 bases between them. The germline gives CDR1 MNHEY, CDR2 SVGAGI. The CDR3 runs to 14 residues. DNA for the CDR3: TGTGCCAGCAGTTACTCACGGGGAGGAGCTGAAGCTTTCTTT. Its translation: CASSYSRGGAEAFF.

This clonotype was seen once. The V gene is TRBV7-9, the J gene TRBJ2-7; D ambiguous. CDR3 length: 16 amino acids. The V gene's germline CDR1 is SEHNR and CDR2 FQNEAQ (reference sequence). Between the trimmed V and J ends, which lost 5 bases and 3 bases, there was a span of 20 bases. The CDR3 bases are TGTGCCAGCAGCCCCCAAGGCACGGCAGCAAGCTACGAGCAGTACTTC. Its protein product is CASSPQGTAASYEQYF.

V usage is TRBV6-2 or TRBV6-3 and J usage is TRBJ2-1, with 8 bases lining up with TRBD2. Germline V gene data show CDR1 as MNHEY and CDR2 as SVGEGT. The CDR3 is 13 amino acids. The J segment lost 7 bases and the V segment lost 6 bases, leaving 5 bases of the junction unmatched. The CDR3 DNA follows: TGTGCCAGCAGGGTGGCGGGAGGTAATGAGCAGTTCTTC. The encoded protein is CASRVAGGNEQFF.

The sample holds a few counts of this clonotype. This chain connects TRBV6-2 or TRBV6-3 to TRBJ1-1, with no clear D. Germline V gene lookup returns CDR1 MNHEY and CDR2 SVGEGT. The V end was cut by 5 bases, the J end by 0 bases, with 13 bases between. CDR3 length equals 15 residues. In DNA, the CDR3 is TGTGCCAGCAGTGACCCACAGAACATGAACACTGAAGCTTTCTTT. Translating it yields CASSDPQNMNTEAFF.

This clonotype was recorded many times. The chain couples TRBV14 to TRBJ2-3; D is ambiguous. The V end lost 3 bases, the J end lost 0 bases, and 13 bases lay between the germline ends. CDR1 and CDR2 (germline): SGHDN, FVKESK. CDR3 length equals 16 residues. The CDR3 sequence: CASSHIRHSSTDTQYF. The CDR3 DNA reads TGTGCCAGCAGCCACATAAGACACTCTAGCACAGATACGCAGTATTTT.

With respect to this clonotype: One base away lies a much larger clone, so this may be a sequencing read error. The V call is TRBV5-3, the J call TRBJ2-3, with 10 nucleotides matching TRBD2. TRBV5-3 is marked as an open reading frame, function uncertain. There are 16 residues in the CDR3. Written as DNA, the CDR3 is TGTGCCAGCAGCCAATCCGGTCGAGGACTAGCGGATATGCAGTATTTT. Translation: CASSQSGRGLADMQYF.

This clonotype came up many times. The chain combines TRBV5-1 with TRBJ1-2; D call uncertain. V dropped 3 bases and J dropped 3 bases, with 9 bases sitting between them. CDR3 length: 13 residues. Germline V gene lookup returns CDR1 SGHRS and CDR2 YFSETQ. Here the CDR3 DNA reads TGCGCCAGCAGCTCTGATTCCGACTATGGCTACACCTTC. This encodes CASSSDSDYGYTF.

This clonotype was counted many times. The rearrangement joins TRBV29-1 to TRBJ2-7, with 11 bases matching TRBD2. The CDR3 is made up of 13 amino acids. Germline CDR1 SQVTM, CDR2 ANQGSEA. Germline trimming cut 4 bases from V and 3 bases from J; bases unmatched to any gene: 2. Written as DNA, the CDR3 is TGCAGCGTTGTAGCGGGAGGGCGCTACGAGCAGTACTTC. Residues: CSVVAGGRYEQYF.

In this sample, this clonotype turned up many times. The chain employs TRBV14 and TRBJ2-7; no definite D call. Trimming removed 2 bases from V and 0 bases from J, with 11 bases in between. CDR3 length equals 15 residues. Germline lookup yields CDR1 SGHDN and CDR2 FVKESK. In DNA, the CDR3 is TGTGCCAGCAGCCAATCCCAGGCCAGCTCCTACGAGCAGTACTTC. Protein product: CASSQSQASSYEQYF.

This clonotype appeared a single time. One end of the junction is discordant with germline, which a read error may explain. The genes are TRBV7-9 and TRBJ2-3; 9 positions agree with TRBD2. The CDR3 is 17 residues long. Germline-derived CDR1 and CDR2 are SEHNR and FQNEAQ (reference sequence). The CDR3 DNA follows: TGTGCCAGCAGCCCCTACCTGGGCGGGAGGGCAACAGATCCGCAGTATTTT. This gives the protein CASSPYLGGRATDPQYF.

This clonotype was seen many times. The chain has TRBV10-3 and TRBJ2-7, with no clear D. The CDR3 loop spans 13 amino acids. The V and J ends lost 2 bases and 0 bases respectively, with 5 bases between them. The germline gives CDR1 ENHRY, CDR2 SYGVKD. For the CDR3, the DNA is TGTGCCATCAGTGAGGCGGACTCCTACGAGCAGTACTTC. It yields the protein CAISEADSYEQYF.

This clonotype was detected ten times or more. J is TRBJ1-2 and V is TRBV5-1; D uncertain. Germline V CDR1 and CDR2: SGHRS, YFSETQ. This CDR3 is built from 13 residues. The V end was cut by 2 bases, the J end by 2 bases, with 7 bases between. The CDR3 DNA reads TGCGCCAGCAGCTTTTTGGAGAACTATGGCTACACCTTC. Residues: CASSFLENYGYTF.

About this clonotype: A read error may be the cause here, since a much bigger clone is one base away. V and J are TRBV7-9 and TRBJ2-5; D ambiguous. V was clipped by 2 bases and J by 2 bases, with 12 bases between them. Germline-derived CDR1 and CDR2 are SEHNR and FQNEAQ (reference sequence). CDR3 length equals 15 residues. The CDR3 DNA reads TGTGCCAGCAGCTTATATCTTGCGTGTCAAGAGACCCAGTACTTC. This sequence encodes CASSLYLACQETQYF. Using reference TRBV7-9 and TRBJ2-5 for the parts outside the CDR3, the full variable domain is DTGVSQNPRHKITKRGQNVTFRCDPISEHNRLYWYRQTLGQGPEFLTYFQNEAQLEKSRLLSDRFSAERPKGSFSTLEIQRTEQGDSAMYLCASSLYLACQETQYFGPGTRLLVL.

In this sample, this clonotype turned up many times. One end of the junction fails to match germline, which may point to a read error. The chain recombines TRBV5-1 with TRBJ1-1; tentatively, D is TRBD1 (6 bases). Germline V gives CDR1 SGHRS, CDR2 YFSETQ. This CDR3 has 13 amino acids. As DNA, the CDR3 is TGTGCCAGCAGCTTAGGCAGGGGAACTGAAGCTTTCTTT. Protein sequence: CASSLGRGTEAFF.

This chain joins TRBV7-8 and TRBJ2-5, with D possibly TRBD1 on 5 matching bases. Germline CDR1 and CDR2: SGHVS and FQNEAQ. The ends were cut back, 0 bases at V and 4 bases at J, with 15 bases in the middle. The CDR3 is made up of 16 amino acids. DNA for the CDR3: TGTGCCAGCAGCTTAGCATACAGGAAATCCCGAGAGACCCAGTACTTC. This translates into CASSLAYRKSRETQYF.

The genes are TRBV10-3 and TRBJ2-7; 8 bases fit TRBD2. V lost 2 bases and J lost 3; bases outside the gene matches: 3. Germline CDR1 ENHRY, CDR2 SYGVKD. The CDR3 extends over 14 amino acids. The CDR3 sequence: CAISEAGGGYEQYF. DNA of the CDR3: TGTGCCATCAGTGAGGCGGGGGGCGGCTACGAGCAGTACTTC.

This clonotype was detected a few times. The chain's CDR3 is CASSIGLAEQFF. CDR3 DNA sequence: TGTGCCAGTAGTATAGGACTAGCGGAGCAGTTCTTC. The rearrangement uses TRBV19 and TRBJ2-1, with TRBD2 matching 8 bases. The V and J ends lost 1 base and 10 bases, in that order; junction bases with no gene match: 0. Germline CDR1 reads LNHDA; CDR2 reads SQIVND (reference sequence). This CDR3 has 12 amino acids.